Listed here are 32 T cell receptor beta chains from one sample, sequenced in a study of OX40 agonist ivuxolimab in advanced cancers. Some clones are missing from TCRdb's copy, which holds only in-frame ones; the method was immunoSEQ multiplex PCR. The sample holds about 79,000 clones, about 95% seen once. The sequencing here drew on CD4+ or CD8+ T cells sorted from blood, taken in a trial of the OX40 agonist ivuxolimab. The receptors originated from an adult with an advanced solid tumor such as melanoma, head and neck, liver or kidney cancer.

The rearrangement joins TRBV7-9 to TRBJ2-7, with 8 positions matching TRBD2. Germline CDR1 reads SEHNR; CDR2 reads FQNEAQ (reference sequence). This CDR3 region has 15 residues. V was pared by 5 bases and J by 2 bases, with 8 bases of the junction left unmatched. The CDR3 region has the DNA TGTGCCAGCAGCCCCACGGGGGGGAATACCTACGAGCAGTACTTC. Its translation: CASSPTGGNTYEQYF.

The chain uses TRBV7-9 and TRBJ2-2; D uncertain. The CDR3 is made up of 13 amino acids. Looked up from germline, CDR1 is SEHNR and CDR2 is FQNEAQ (reference sequence). V gave up 8 bases and J gave up 0 bases, with 7 bases separating them. This CDR3 is CASGRPNTGELFF. Here the CDR3 DNA reads TGTGCCAGCGGTCGGCCGAACACCGGGGAGCTGTTTTTT.

The genes are TRBV7-9 and TRBJ2-7; 8 nucleotides agree with TRBD1. The CDR3 length is 15 residues. In germline, CDR1 is SEHNR, CDR2 FQNEAQ (reference sequence). V lost 5 bases to trimming and J lost 11 bases; unmatched junction nucleotides: 17. The CDR3 here is CASSPKDRARGEEYF. CDR3 bases: TGTGCCAGCAGCCCTAAGGACAGGGCGAGGGGGGAGGAGTACTTC.

The gene calls are TRBV7-9 and TRBJ2-7; TRBD1 might be the D (6 bases). Looked up from germline, CDR1 is SEHNR and CDR2 is FQNEAQ (reference sequence). The CDR3 loop spans 15 amino acids. Trimming shortened V by 5 bases and J by 3 bases, and 17 bases separated the two germline ends. This CDR3 reads CASSATGKGLYEQYF. CDR3 DNA sequence: TGTGCCAGCAGCGCAACAGGGAAGGGTCTCTACGAGCAGTACTTC.

This rearrangement joins TRBV19 to TRBJ1-6; D may be TRBD1 (5 bases). Trimming took 1 base from V and 10 from J, leaving 17 bases between them. CDR3 length: 16 residues. Germline V CDR1 and CDR2: LNHDA, SQIVND (reference sequence). CDR3 DNA: TGTGCCAGTAGTATAGGAGGAGAACCTGCAGGGTCACCCCTCCACTTT. Protein: CASSIGGEPAGSPLHF.

The rearrangement links TRBV7-9 to TRBJ1-6, with 10 bases that match TRBD1. Germline V gene sequence: CDR1 SEHNR, CDR2 FQNEAQ (reference sequence). The CDR3 runs 15 residues. V was clipped by 4 bases and J by 9 bases; unmatched bases: 6. The CDR3: CASSYADRGPSPLHF. In DNA form, the CDR3 reads TGTGCCAGCAGCTACGCTGACAGGGGGCCTTCACCCCTCCACTTT.

This clone showed up just once. The chain combines TRBV9 with TRBJ1-2; no clear D gene. The germline gives CDR1 SGDLS, CDR2 YYNGEE. The CDR3 contains 13 residues. V lost 0 bases and J 4 bases, leaving 7 bases between the germline ends. This chain's CDR3 is CASSVGHSYGYTF. The CDR3 DNA is TGTGCCAGCAGCGTAGGACACAGCTATGGCTACACCTTC.

The V and J genes are TRBV7-3 and TRBJ2-1; the D is unclear. Trimming pared 2 bases from V and 2 bases from J, leaving 10 bases between. The germline CDR1 and CDR2 sequences are SGHTA and FQGTGA. This CDR3 contains 15 residues. CDR3 sequence reads: CASSLAVPPYNEQFF. The CDR3 DNA sequence: TGTGCCAGCAGCTTAGCGGTTCCCCCCTACAATGAGCAGTTCTTC.

The genes are TRBV5-6 and TRBJ2-7; the D call may be TRBD1 or TRBD2 (5 bases each). The V end lost 5 bases, the J end lost 3 bases, and 12 bases lay between the germline ends. The CDR3 length is 13 residues. Germline CDR1 is SGHDT and CDR2 is YYEEEE. The CDR3 nucleotides read TGTGCCAGCAGGTCGGGACGAAACTACGAGCAGTACTTC. As protein: CASRSGRNYEQYF.

CDR3 bases: TGTGCCAGCACCTATGGGACAGCCAACACTGAAGCTTTCTTT. It specifies CASTYGTANTEAFF. The V call is TRBV5-6, the J call TRBJ1-1; 7 bases fit TRBD1. The CDR3 length is 14 residues. Trimming cost V 6 bases and J 2 bases; bases outside gene matches: 7. The germline V gene has CDR1 SGHDT and CDR2 YYEEEE.

This clone was recorded once. In nucleotides, the CDR3 is TGTGCCAGCAGTTACGGGACTAGCGGCTACGAGCAGTACTTC. It is translated as CASSYGTSGYEQYF. The V gene is TRBV6-6, the J gene TRBJ2-7; 11 nucleotides match TRBD2. The CDR3 contains 14 residues. Per germline, CDR1 MNHNY and CDR2 SVGAGI (reference sequence). V shed 2 bases, J shed 3 bases, and the junction held 0 bases outside the gene matches.

CDR3 coding DNA: TGTGCCACGAACAGCGAGGCGCCCTACGAGCAGTACTTC. It translates to CATNSEAPYEQYF. The V and J genes are TRBV28 and TRBJ2-7; D is undetermined. The germline V gene encodes CDR1 MDHEN and CDR2 SYDVKM. The CDR3 totals 13 residues. The V gene lost 10 bases and the J gene lost 2 bases, with 15 bases spanning the gap. The entire variable domain, with the rest obtained from reference TRBV28 and TRBJ2-7, is as follows: DVKVTQSSRYLVKRTGEKVFLECVQDMDHENMFWYRQDPGLGLRLIYFSYDVKMKEKGDIPEGYSVSREKKERFSLILESASTNQTSMYLCATNSEAPYEQYFGPGTRLTVT.

V is TRBV5-5 and J is TRBJ2-2; D perhaps matches TRBD2 (6 bases). Germline-derived CDR1 and CDR2 are SGHKS and YYEKEE (reference sequence). The V gene lost 4 bases and the J gene lost 4 bases, with 17 bases spanning the gap. CDR3 length equals 16 residues. The CDR3 reads CASSLTGGIGTGELFF. In nucleotides, the CDR3 is TGTGCCAGCAGCCTCACCGGGGGAATCGGCACCGGGGAGCTGTTTTTT.

CDR3 in amino acids: CASSSRPTSSGNEQFF. The CDR3, as DNA: TGTGCCAGCAGCTCGCGACCGACTAGTAGTGGCAATGAGCAGTTCTTC. The chain combines TRBV7-9 with TRBJ2-1; maybe TRBD2 (6 bases). The ends were cut back, 4 bases at V and 6 bases at J, with 19 bases in the middle. The CDR3 sequence is 16 residues long. Germline lookup yields CDR1 SEHNR and CDR2 FQNEAQ (reference sequence).

The chain carries TRBV4-3 and TRBJ1-1; 10 bases fit TRBD1. The length of the CDR3 is 15 residues. CDR1 LGHNA and CDR2 YSLEER come from the germline V gene. Losses at the gene ends were 1 base for V and 3 bases for J; bases not matched to a gene: 2. CDR3 DNA sequence: TGCGCCAGCAGCCAAGGGACAGGGGGGTACACTGAAGCTTTCTTT. Amino acids: CASSQGTGGYTEAFF.

The count of this clone is one. Other DNA variants within this sample encode the same CDR3. The rearrangement joins TRBV5-4 to TRBJ2-1, with 7 bases aligning to TRBD1. CDR1 is SGHNT, CDR2 YYREEE, per germline (reference sequence). Trimming at V came to 4 bases and at J to 7 bases, leaving 5 bases not matched to a gene. The CDR3 totals 13 residues. The CDR3 nucleotides are TGTGCCAGCAGCACCGAGACAGGGAATGAGCAGTTCTTC. This codes for CASSTETGNEQFF.

This rearrangement joins TRBV28 to TRBJ1-2, with unresolved D. The V gene lost 6 bases and the J gene lost 7 bases, with 15 bases spanning the gap. CDR3 size: 13 residues. Germline V gene data show CDR1 as MDHEN and CDR2 as SYDVKM. CDR3 sequence reads: CASRHATDGGYTF. The CDR3 DNA sequence: TGTGCCAGCAGGCATGCCACGGACGGTGGCTACACCTTC.

V and J are TRBV5-6 and TRBJ2-3, with unresolved D. The CDR3 extends over 13 amino acids. CDR1 SGHDT and CDR2 YYEEEE come from the germline V gene. Trimming pared 2 bases from V and 2 bases from J, leaving 6 bases between. CDR3 residues: CASSFASTDTQYF. In nucleotides, the CDR3 is TGTGCCAGCAGCTTCGCCTCCACAGATACGCAGTATTTT.

This clone was seen a single time. The rearrangement links TRBV4-1 to TRBJ2-7; D is undetermined. The CDR3 covers 15 residues. Germline V CDR1 and CDR2: MGHRA, YSYEKL. V shed 1 base and J shed 0 bases, with 10 bases lying between them. Written as DNA, the CDR3 is TGCGCCAGCAGCCAAGGTTTTCCGAGCTCCTACGAGCAGTACTTC. Encoded protein: CASSQGFPSSYEQYF.

The chain links TRBV4-1 to TRBJ2-5; D remains ambiguous. V dropped 0 bases and J dropped 2 bases, with 7 bases sitting between them. This CDR3 is 14 amino acids long. CDR1 is MGHRA and CDR2 is YSYEKL in the germline V gene. The CDR3 here is CASSQEGRQETQYF. The DNA of the CDR3 is TGCGCCAGCAGCCAAGAGGGCAGGCAAGAGACCCAGTACTTC.

The J gene is TRBJ2-6, the V gene TRBV19; D gene unclear. The V end lost 3 bases, the J end lost 4 bases, and 7 bases lay between the germline ends. From germline, CDR1 is LNHDA and CDR2 SQIVND (reference sequence). This CDR3 is built from 14 residues. As DNA, the CDR3 is TGTGCCAGTAGTATCCTGGGAGGGGCCAACGTCCTGACTTTC. It is translated as CASSILGGANVLTF.

There are a few counts of this clone. V and J are TRBV15 and TRBJ2-7; TRBD2 aligns across 11 bases. The ends lost 3 bases at V and 2 bases at J; junction bases unmatched: 0. Germline V CDR1 and CDR2: LNHNV, YYDKDF (reference sequence). The CDR3 is 14 residues long. This CDR3 is CATSSSGRAYEQYF. For the CDR3, the DNA is TGTGCCACCAGCAGTAGCGGGAGGGCCTACGAGCAGTACTTC.

V gene TRBV7-9 combines with J gene TRBJ1-1; 7 nucleotides line up with TRBD1. The length of the CDR3 is 15 residues. The junction had 6 bases not matched to a gene; V was cut back by 2 bases and J by 3 bases. The germline V gene has CDR1 SEHNR and CDR2 FQNEAQ (reference sequence). CDR3 coding DNA: TGTGCCAGCAGCTTATCGGGACAGAGCCACACTGAAGCTTTCTTT. Its translation is CASSLSGQSHTEAFF.

The chain uses TRBV2 and TRBJ2-7; a possible D gene is TRBD2 (6 bases). The length of the CDR3 is 14 residues. The germline V gene encodes CDR1 SNHLY and CDR2 FYNNEI. V was pared by 7 bases and J by 3 bases, with 16 bases between. CDR3 loop: CASNSPGSNYEQYF. CDR3 nucleotide sequence: TGTGCCAGCAACAGCCCCGGGAGCAACTACGAGCAGTACTTC.

The V call is TRBV27, the J call TRBJ2-7; 9 bases fit TRBD1. CDR1 and CDR2 from the germline V gene are MNHEY and SMNVEV (reference sequence). This CDR3 is built from 15 residues. The V segment lost 6 bases and the J segment 7 bases; nucleotides outside the gene matches: 13. CDR3 DNA: TGTGCCAGCAGCCCGGGACAGGGAGGTTGGGGTGAGCAGTACTTC. Its protein is CASSPGQGGWGEQYF.

The J gene is TRBJ2-7, the V gene TRBV6-5, with D perhaps TRBD1 (6 bases). Trimming stripped 6 bases from V and 0 bases from J, with 12 bases between. The length of the CDR3 is 14 residues. Germline CDR1 MNHEY, CDR2 SVGAGI. The CDR3 nucleotides are TGTGCCAGCAGCGTGTCAGGGGACTCCTACGAGCAGTACTTC. This sequence encodes CASSVSGDSYEQYF.

The CDR3 loop reads CASSRDFNEQYF. The CDR3, as DNA: TGTGCCAGCAGCCGCGACTTCAACGAGCAGTACTTC. The J gene is TRBJ2-7, the V gene TRBV11-2; no clear D gene. This CDR3 is built from 12 residues. V was trimmed by 5 bases and J by 5 bases, leaving 10 bases between them. Germline V gene lookup returns CDR1 SGHAT and CDR2 FQNNGV.

The chain has TRBV14 and TRBJ2-7, with D possibly being TRBD1 (5 bases). Trimming took off 5 bases at V and 3 bases at J, with 14 bases between the two ends. The CDR3 runs to 14 residues. Germline V gene sequence: CDR1 SGHDN, CDR2 FVKESK. CDR3 DNA sequence: TGTGCCAGCAGCTTAGTACAGGCTGACTACGAGCAGTACTTC. This sequence encodes CASSLVQADYEQYF.

This chain uses TRBV28 with TRBJ2-1, with D hard to call. The V end was cut by 5 bases, the J end by 6 bases, with 8 bases between. The CDR3 spans 12 residues. The germline gives CDR1 MDHEN, CDR2 SYDVKM. The CDR3 DNA follows: TGTGCCAGCAGTGAATCTCTCAATGAGCAGTTCTTC. Its protein product is CASSESLNEQFF.

The rearrangement joins TRBV7-2 to TRBJ1-2, with TRBD1 as a possible D gene (5 bases). Trimming left V 1 base short and J 1 base short, with 16 bases between. The CDR3 has 17 amino acids. Germline V gives CDR1 SGHTA, CDR2 FQGNSA. In nucleotides, the CDR3 is TGTGCCAGCAGCTTAGTACCCGTCGGGACCCTTAACTATGGCTACACCTTC. Translated: CASSLVPVGTLNYGYTF.

The chain carries TRBV6-5 and TRBJ2-7; D might be TRBD1 or TRBD2, each matching 5 bases. CDR3 size: 15 residues. CDR1 is MNHEY and CDR2 is SVGAGI in the germline V gene. Trimming pared 0 bases from V and 3 bases from J, leaving 12 bases between. The CDR3 loop is CASSYSERGRYEQYF. CDR3 DNA: TGTGCCAGCAGTTACTCGGAGAGGGGACGCTACGAGCAGTACTTC.

The V call is TRBV9, the J call TRBJ2-1; 7 nucleotides align to TRBD1. CDR1 and CDR2 (germline): SGDLS, YYNGEE. This CDR3 is 15 amino acids long. V trimming: 1 base; J trimming: 8 bases; junction bases outside the gene matches: 9. Here the CDR3 reads CASSVSGTEIDEQFF. CDR3 nucleotides: TGTGCCAGCAGCGTATCCGGGACAGAAATCGATGAGCAGTTCTTC.